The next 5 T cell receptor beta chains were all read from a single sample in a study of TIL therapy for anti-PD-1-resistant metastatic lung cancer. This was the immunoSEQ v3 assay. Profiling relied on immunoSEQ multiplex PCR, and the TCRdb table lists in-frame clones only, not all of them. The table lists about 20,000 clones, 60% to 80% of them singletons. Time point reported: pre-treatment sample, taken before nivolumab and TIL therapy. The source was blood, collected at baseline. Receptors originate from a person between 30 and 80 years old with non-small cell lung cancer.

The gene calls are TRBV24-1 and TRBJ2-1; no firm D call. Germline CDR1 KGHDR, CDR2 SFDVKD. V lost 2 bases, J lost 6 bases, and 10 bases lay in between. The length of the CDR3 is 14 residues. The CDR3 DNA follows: TGTGCCACCAGTGATTCCCGCAGAACCAATGAGCAGTTCTTC. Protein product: CATSDSRRTNEQFF.

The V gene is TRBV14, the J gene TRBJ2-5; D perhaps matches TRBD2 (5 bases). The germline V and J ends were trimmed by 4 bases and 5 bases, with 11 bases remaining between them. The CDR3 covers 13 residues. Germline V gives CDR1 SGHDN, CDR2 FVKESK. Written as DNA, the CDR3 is TGTGCCAGCAGCCCCGGGATGGTGGAGACCCAGTACTTC. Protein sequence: CASSPGMVETQYF.

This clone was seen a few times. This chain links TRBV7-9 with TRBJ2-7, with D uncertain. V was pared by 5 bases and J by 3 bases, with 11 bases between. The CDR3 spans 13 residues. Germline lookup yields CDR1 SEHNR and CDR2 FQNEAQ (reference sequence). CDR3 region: CASSPGVYYEQYV. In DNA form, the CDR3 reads TGTGCCAGCAGCCCTGGGGTGTACTACGAGCAGTACGTC.

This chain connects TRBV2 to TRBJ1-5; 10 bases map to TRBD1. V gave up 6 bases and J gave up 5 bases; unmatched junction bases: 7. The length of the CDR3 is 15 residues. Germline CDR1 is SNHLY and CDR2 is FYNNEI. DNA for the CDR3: TGTGCCAGCAGCCGGGACAGGGGCTTCGATCAGCCCCAGCATTTT. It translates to CASSRDRGFDQPQHF.

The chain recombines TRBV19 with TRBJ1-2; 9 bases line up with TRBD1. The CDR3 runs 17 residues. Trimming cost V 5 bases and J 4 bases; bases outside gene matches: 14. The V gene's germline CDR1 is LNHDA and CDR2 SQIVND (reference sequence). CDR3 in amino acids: CASSPRTGEVRFYGYTF. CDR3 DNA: TGTGCCAGTAGTCCGCGGACAGGGGAAGTGCGCTTCTATGGCTACACCTTC.